This T cell receptor beta chain was profiled in a study of T cell responses to AZD1222 COVID-19 vaccine. Method: immunoSEQ multiplex PCR; TCRdb's copy keeps in-frame clones and lacks some. The table includes about 190,000 clones, roughly nine tenths detected once. Study-wide points: The peak T cell response came first, and repertoires were sampled only after it. Vaccination with two AZD1222 doses was followed by a rise in Spike-specific TCR breadth and depth.

On this clone: What it recognizes is unknown.

The CDR3 has 13 residues. V lost 5 bases to trimming and J lost 11 bases, with 16 bases between them. Germline CDR1 SGHAT, CDR2 FQNNGV. The clonotype was recovered from an adult in good health. This specimen was peripheral blood, taken on day 0 of AZD1222 vaccination. The rearrangement uses TRBV11-2 and TRBJ2-1; D is undetermined. The CDR3 region is CASSVSTDAKQFF. In nucleotides, the CDR3 is TGTGCCAGCAGCGTATCGACCGACGCCAAGCAGTTCTTC.